The next 32 T cell receptor beta chains were all read from a single sample in a study of immune characterization of retroperitoneal liposarcoma. One entry per CDR3 protein, called by TCRdb with MiXCR from the PCR reads. Here the sample spans 8,000 or so distinct CDR3 sequences, over 40% being singletons. Sequenced: tumor tissue. These receptors originate from a male donor with retroperitoneal liposarcoma.

This sequence joins TRBV6-1 and TRBJ2-4; TRBD2 is a possible D gene (5 bases). The V end was cut by 1 base, the J end by 9 bases, with 13 bases between. Germline CDR1 and CDR2: MNHNS and SASEGT. The CDR3 contains 14 residues. CDR3 residues: CASSEVSGFGIQYF. The CDR3 DNA sequence: TGTGCCAGCAGTGAAGTTTCGGGGTTCGGCATTCAGTACTTC.

This clonotype is medium-sized within its sample. The CDR3 DNA reads as TGTGCCAGCACCCGACAGGGACCCTACAATGAGCAGTTCTTC. Its translation is CASTRQGPYNEQFF. The gene calls are TRBV6-1 and TRBJ2-1; 7 bases are a match to TRBD1. CDR1 MNHNS and CDR2 SASEGT come from the germline V gene. V was pared by 7 bases and J by 2 bases, with 5 bases of the junction left unmatched. CDR3 length equals 14 residues.

This chain joins TRBV6-1 and TRBJ2-5; no definite D call. TRBJ2-7 matches the DNA end more closely, so the J call is doubtful. Looked up from germline, CDR1 is MNHNS and CDR2 is SASEGT. The CDR3 length is 13 residues. The CDR3 region has the DNA TGTGCCAGCAGTGAAGCAGGGCCGTACGAGCAGTACTTC. It specifies CASSEAGPYEQYF.

The chain has TRBV6-1 and TRBJ2-1; possible D gene TRBD1, 6 bases. Trimming took 7 bases from V and 1 from J, leaving 14 bases between them. The CDR3 is 15 residues long. In germline, CDR1 is MNHNS, CDR2 SASEGT. The CDR3 sequence is CASTRTASSYNEQFF. The CDR3 DNA sequence: TGTGCCAGCACCAGGACAGCGTCATCCTACAATGAGCAGTTCTTC.

The chain combines TRBV6-1 with TRBJ2-3, with a tentative D call TRBD2 (6 bases). The germline V gene encodes CDR1 MNHNS and CDR2 SASEGT. V gave up 6 bases and J gave up 8 bases, with 24 bases separating them. The CDR3 contains 16 residues. CDR3 sequence (DNA): TGTGCCAGCAGGAGAGCGGGCGACCCCGCCGTAGGTACGCAGTATTTT. As protein: CASRRAGDPAVGTQYF.

V gene TRBV12-3 or TRBV12-4 combines with J gene TRBJ2-5, with D perhaps TRBD1 (5 bases). This CDR3 has 15 amino acids. Trimming removed 4 bases at V and 1 base at J, with 13 bases between. This chain's CDR3 is CASSSAGPTQETQYF. DNA for the CDR3: TGTGCCAGCAGTTCGGCAGGGCCCACCCAAGAGACCCAGTACTTC.

This chain connects TRBV6-8 to TRBJ1-1; no firm D call. The CDR3 loop spans 17 amino acids. Trimming removed 6 bases at V and 6 bases at J, with 26 bases between. The germline V gene encodes CDR1 MNHGY and CDR2 SAAAGT. The CDR3 here is CASSSGRFNTVVPEAFF. CDR3 bases: TGTGCCAGCAGCTCCGGACGGTTCAACACTGTTGTCCCTGAAGCTTTCTTT.

The chain uses TRBV6-1 and TRBJ2-3; 10 bases are a match to TRBD2. The CDR3 contains 15 residues. J gave up 3 bases and V 6 bases, and 6 bases lay outside the gene matches. Germline V gene data show CDR1 as MNHNS and CDR2 as SASEGT. CDR3 residues: CASSPWGLATDTQYF. The CDR3 nucleotides are TGTGCCAGCAGCCCTTGGGGACTAGCGACAGATACGCAGTATTTT.

This clonotype was detected a few times. The J gene is TRBJ2-1, the V gene TRBV14; 8 positions match TRBD1. The V gene's germline CDR1 is SGHDN and CDR2 FVKESK. Germline trimming cut 4 bases from V and 5 bases from J; bases unmatched to any gene: 10. The CDR3 runs 16 residues. CDR3 in amino acids: CASSPFLGQENNEQFF. Written as DNA, the CDR3 is TGTGCCAGCAGCCCCTTTTTGGGACAGGAGAACAATGAGCAGTTCTTC.

The chain recombines TRBV27 with TRBJ2-1; D may match TRBD1 or TRBD2 (5 bases each). Between the trimmed V and J ends, which lost 9 bases and 10 bases, there was a span of 19 bases. Per germline, CDR1 MNHEY and CDR2 SMNVEV (reference sequence). There are 13 residues in the CDR3. This chain's CDR3 is CASSLTGTYEQFF. CDR3 DNA sequence: TGTGCCAGTAGTCTAACGGGGACCTACGAGCAGTTCTTC.

This clonotype turned up a few times. The CDR3 spells CASSPATFGGYTF. The DNA of the CDR3 is TGTGCCAGCAGTCCGGCCACCTTCGGGGGCTACACCTTC. V and J are TRBV6-1 and TRBJ1-2; D is unclear. The CDR3 extends over 13 amino acids. Trimming cost V 5 bases and J 8 bases, with 15 bases left between them. CDR1 and CDR2 (germline): MNHNS, SASEGT.

This clonotype has a count of ten or more. This chain connects TRBV7-2 to TRBJ2-5, with a possible D match to TRBD2 (6 bases). The tail of the sequence fits TRBJ2-7 better, so the J call may be wrong. Germline V gives CDR1 SGHTA, CDR2 FQGNSA. The CDR3 is made up of 15 amino acids. CDR3 sequence reads: CASSLEMGGNYEQYF. CDR3 DNA: TGTGCCAGCAGCTTAGAGATGGGGGGAAACTACGAGCAGTACTTC.

The gene calls are TRBV6-1 and TRBJ1-1; the D gene is possibly TRBD1 (5 bases). The V end was cut by 1 base, the J end by 2 bases, with 11 bases between. Germline V gene lookup returns CDR1 MNHNS and CDR2 SASEGT. The CDR3 is 15 residues long. The CDR3 sequence is CASSEVYGANTEAFF. DNA for the CDR3: TGTGCCAGCAGTGAAGTGTATGGGGCCAACACTGAAGCTTTCTTT.

V gene TRBV28 combines with J gene TRBJ2-5; 12 nucleotides align to TRBD1. The junction had 13 bases not matched to a gene; V was cut back by 6 bases and J by 11 bases. This CDR3 is built from 15 residues. The germline CDR1 and CDR2 sequences are MDHEN and SYDVKM. The CDR3 bases are TGTGCCAGCAGGGGAGGGGGACAGGGGGCAGGAGAGCAGTACTTC. Translating gives CASRGGGQGAGEQYF.

In its sample, this clonotype was seen a few times. The chain carries TRBV27 and TRBJ1-1; a weak D match, TRBD1 (5 bases). V dropped 10 bases and J dropped 5 bases, with 20 bases sitting between them. Per the germline V gene, CDR1 is MNHEY and CDR2 is SMNVEV (reference sequence). This CDR3 is built from 14 residues. The CDR3: CATTPRWGETEAFF. CDR3 nucleotide sequence: TGTGCCACCACCCCCCGATGGGGGGAGACTGAAGCTTTCTTT.

This clonotype showed up just a few times. J is TRBJ2-1 and V is TRBV12-3 or TRBV12-4; TRBD1 might be the D (5 bases). V was shortened by 2 bases and J by 8 bases, with 16 bases between the two germline ends. This CDR3 comprises 15 residues. The CDR3: CASSLTAFWGDEQFF. CDR3 DNA sequence: TGTGCCAGCAGTTTAACGGCTTTCTGGGGCGATGAGCAGTTCTTC.

This clonotype is large. J is TRBJ2-3 and V is TRBV6-6, with D possibly TRBD2 on 5 matching bases. CDR3 length equals 16 residues. The ends were cut back, 0 bases at V and 2 bases at J, with 12 bases in the middle. Germline V CDR1 and CDR2: MNHNY, SVGAGI (reference sequence). In DNA, the CDR3 is TGTGCCAGCAGTTACTCTACTCGGGAACCCACAGATACGCAGTATTTT. As protein: CASSYSTREPTDTQYF.

This clonotype was seen only a few times. The rearrangement joins TRBV6-9 to TRBJ2-1; 7 bases are shared with TRBD2. V shed 2 bases, J shed 1 base, and the junction held 11 bases outside the gene matches. CDR1 and CDR2 (germline): MNHGY, SVAAGI. The CDR3 totals 18 residues. CDR3 bases: TGTGCCAGCAGTTATCCACCAAGGGGCGGGAGTTCCTACAATGAGCAGTTCTTC. It yields the protein CASSYPPRGGSSYNEQFF.

This chain connects TRBV7-2 to TRBJ2-1, with 7 bases identical to TRBD2. From germline, CDR1 is SGHTA and CDR2 FQGNSA. The CDR3 sequence is 16 residues long. The J segment lost 13 bases and the V segment lost 3 bases, leaving 18 bases of the junction unmatched. Here the CDR3 DNA reads TGTGCCAGCAGCTTGTCTGCGGGAGTTACCAAAAACATTCAGTTCTTC. Its protein product is CASSLSAGVTKNIQFF.

This clonotype is classed as medium-sized (0.01 to 0.1%). The rearrangement uses TRBV12-3 or TRBV12-4 and TRBJ2-1; 8 nucleotides line up with TRBD1. The ends lost 6 bases at V and 2 bases at J; junction bases unmatched: 12. The CDR3 is 17 residues long. CDR3 loop: CASRLRRRTGTYNEQFF. CDR3 in DNA: TGTGCCAGCAGACTGAGAAGGAGGACAGGGACCTACAATGAGCAGTTCTTC.

This rearrangement joins TRBV6-1 to TRBJ2-1; no clear D gene. The tail of the sequence fits TRBJ2-7 better, so the J call may be wrong. The CDR3 loop spans 12 amino acids. Germline V gene data show CDR1 as MNHNS and CDR2 as SASEGT. Written as DNA, the CDR3 is TGTGCCAGCAGGGACGCCTTCAATGAGCAGTACTTC. It codes for CASRDAFNEQYF.

V usage is TRBV6-1 and J usage is TRBJ2-1; D perhaps matches TRBD2 (7 bases). The length of the CDR3 is 16 residues. The germline V gene encodes CDR1 MNHNS and CDR2 SASEGT. The ends were cut back, 7 bases at V and 10 bases at J, with 26 bases in the middle. The CDR3 DNA is TGTGCCAGCACCCCTCCGGGGGGCAGTGGGTCTCGCGAGCAGTTCTTC. Amino acids: CASTPPGGSGSREQFF.

This clonotype showed up just once. The final CDR3 position lacks the conserved phenylalanine or tryptophan, pointing to a likely read error. The rearrangement uses TRBV6-5 and TRBJ2-1; tentatively, D is TRBD2 (5 bases). TRBJ2-7 matches the DNA end more closely, so the J call is doubtful. The length of the CDR3 is 13 residues. Looked up from germline, CDR1 is MNHEY and CDR2 is SVGAGI. The CDR3 is CATNPGLFYEQYL. The CDR3 nucleotides read TGTGCCACCAACCCAGGACTTTTCTACGAGCAGTACTTA.

In its sample, this clonotype was seen a few times. In DNA form, the CDR3 reads TGTGCCAGCAGAACTAGCGGGGCTAACACCGGGGAGCTGTTTTTT. Translated: CASRTSGANTGELFF. The chain links TRBV7-2 to TRBJ2-2; 10 bases line up with TRBD2. Unmatched junction bases numbered 3, after V lost 6 bases and J lost 2 bases. This CDR3 region has 15 residues. Germline V gene data show CDR1 as SGHTA and CDR2 as FQGNSA.

CDR3 coding DNA: TGTGCCAGCAGCCTCCTATGGAATGAGCAGTTCTTC. Encoded protein: CASSLLWNEQFF. This chain uses TRBV7-6 with TRBJ2-1; no clear D. The CDR3 is 12 residues long. Trimming cost V 5 bases and J 7 bases, with 9 bases left between them. The germline V gene has CDR1 SGHVS and CDR2 FNYEAQ. Combining the CDR3 with reference TRBV7-6 and TRBJ2-1 gives the whole variable domain GAGVSQSPRYKVTKRGQDVALRCDPISGHVSLYWYRQALGQGPEFLTYFNYEAQQDKSGLPNDRFSAERPEGSISTLTIQRTEQRDSAMYRCASSLLWNEQFFGPGTRLTVL.

By proportion, this clonotype is large. V and J are TRBV6-1 and TRBJ2-1; D might be TRBD2 (5 bases). The germline gives CDR1 MNHNS, CDR2 SASEGT. The CDR3 spans 16 residues. Trimming shortened V by 7 bases and J by 10 bases, and 26 bases separated the two germline ends. CDR3 loop: CASKTLTYSGEYEQFF. CDR3 in DNA: TGTGCCAGCAAGACCTTGACCTACAGCGGCGAATACGAGCAGTTCTTC.

Within the sample, this clonotype is medium-sized (0.01 to 0.1%). The rearrangement joins TRBV7-2 to TRBJ2-1, with 11 nucleotides matching TRBD2. The J segment lost 10 bases and the V segment lost 2 bases, leaving 4 bases of the junction unmatched. CDR1 and CDR2 (germline): SGHTA, FQGNSA. The CDR3 runs 14 residues. CDR3 coding DNA: TGTGCCAGCAGCTTAACTAGCGGGAGTGCCGAGCAGTTCTTC. It yields the protein CASSLTSGSAEQFF.

This chain uses TRBV6-5 with TRBJ1-2; 7 nucleotides align to TRBD1. Germline lookup yields CDR1 MNHEY and CDR2 SVGAGI. This CDR3 comprises 15 residues. With 2 bases clipped from V and 2 bases from J, the junction kept 5 bases outside the gene matches. The CDR3 region has the DNA TGTGCCAGCAGTTACGTGGGGACAGAAAACTATGGCTACACCTTC. It encodes CASSYVGTENYGYTF.

The chain couples TRBV6-5 to TRBJ1-1; a possible D gene is TRBD1 (6 bases). CDR3 length: 16 residues. V lost 6 bases and J 2 bases, leaving 19 bases between the germline ends. CDR1 is MNHEY and CDR2 is SVGAGI in the germline V gene. The CDR3 DNA reads TGTGCCAGCAGACCGGGACATCTTTATTTTAACACTGAAGCTTTCTTT. Amino acid sequence: CASRPGHLYFNTEAFF.

The V call is TRBV6-5, the J call TRBJ2-3, with D perhaps TRBD1 (6 bases). Germline CDR1 MNHEY, CDR2 SVGAGI. This CDR3 is 15 amino acids long. The V end lost 7 bases, the J end lost 0 bases, and 14 bases lay between the germline ends. CDR3 nucleotides: TGTGCCAGCACCCAGACAGGCTTTAGCACAGATACGCAGTATTTT. Encoded protein: CASTQTGFSTDTQYF.

This clonotype has at least ten counts. The V and J genes are TRBV6-6 and TRBJ2-7, with unresolved D. This CDR3 comprises 14 residues. The V end lost 2 bases, the J end lost 1 base, and 9 bases lay between the germline ends. Germline loops: CDR1 MNHNY, CDR2 SVGAGI (reference sequence). The CDR3 protein is CASSYMVGSYEQYF. Written as DNA, the CDR3 is TGTGCCAGCAGTTACATGGTGGGGTCCTACGAGCAGTACTTC.

Concerning this clonotype itself: One end of the junction varies from germline; a read error may be responsible. The chain joins TRBV6-8 to TRBJ2-3; the D is unclear. CDR3 size: 14 residues. Germline CDR1 MNHGY, CDR2 SAAAGT. CDR3 nucleotide sequence: TGTGCCAGCAGTACCGGACGTACCCTCTACGAGCAGTACTTT. This encodes CASSTGRTLYEQYF.